This T cell receptor (beta chain) was sequenced in a study of control samples from healthy donors and cancer patients (TCRdb year 2020). The CDR3 measures 14 amino acids from cysteine to phenylalanine. The entry retains the CDR3 DNA only, 42 bases that are in frame from base 1. In the germline V gene, CDR1 corresponds to SQVTM and CDR2 to ANQGSEA. The junction shows trimming of 2 bases on V and 0 bases on J, plus 7 bases between the germline ends. About this clone: Its antigen specificity is not known. Base-call qualities are not available, and no considerably larger clone is one nucleotide away.

The method was the immunoSEQ multiplex PCR assay. The source is immuneACCESS, and TCRdb retained only in-frame sequences with V and J called. Part of the clones is not carried over; for the studies checked, unresolved V genes explain less than half of this, and the remainder is unexplained. The sample includes some 70,000 clones, with more than 75% observed a single time. Clones ranked in the top ten supply 2.5% to 3.5% of the sample. This TCR derives from a woman between 45 and 60 years old with lung cancer. Recombination joined TRBV29-1 with TRBJ2-2, with the D gene not confidently named. Sequenced material: PBMCs. CDR3 sequence: CSVEKSANTGELFF. The DNA reads TGCAGCGTTGAAAAGTCCGCGAACACCGGGGAGCTGTTTTTT.